A selection of T cell receptor beta chains follows, all from one sample in a study of blood T cell repertoires in COVID-19. Only in-frame clones appear in the TCRdb table, and some are missing; sequencing was by immunoSEQ multiplex PCR. The sample has a few hundred thousand clones; about 90% are singletons. Sample: peripheral blood. These receptors originate from a young woman with COVID-19, enrolled during active disease. The CDR3 runs from the conserved cysteine through the conserved F or W. D genes are given only for firm matches.

V gene,J gene,D gene,CDR3 length,CDR3 DNA,CDR3 protein
TRBV5-4,TRBJ1-5,TRBD1,14,TGTGCCAGCAGACCTCACAGGGGGGATCAGCCCCAGCATTTT,CASRPHRGDQPQHF
TRBV11-2,TRBJ2-1,TRBD2,15,TGTGCCAGCAGGTCGGGACTAAGCTCCTACAATGAGCAGTTCTTC,CASRSGLSSYNEQFF
TRBV24-1,TRBJ2-3,TRBD2,13,TGTGCCACCAGTGACCCACCTAGCGGGAGTGAGAATTTT,CATSDPPSGSENF
TRBV25-1,TRBJ1-2,NA,16,TGTGCCAGCAGTGAATATGAGACAGGCGATAACTATGGCTACACCTTC,CASSEYETGDNYGYTF
TRBV7-8,TRBJ2-1,NA,15,TGTGCCAGCAGCTCCCTAACGGGAGCCCCTGGGGGGCAGTTCTTC,CASSSLTGAPGGQFF
TRBV4-1,TRBJ2-2,TRBD1,14,TGCGCCAGCAGGCGACAGGGGGGAAACGGGGAGCTGTTTTTT,CASRRQGGNGELFF
TRBV6-6,TRBJ1-4,NA,15,TGTGCCAGCAGTTATCGGACACCGAGTGATGAAAAACTGTTTTTT,CASSYRTPSDEKLFF
TRBV7-9,TRBJ2-1,TRBD2,12,TGTGCCAGCGGGAGGGCCGGGGATGAGCAGTTCTTC,CASGRAGDEQFF
TRBV11-2,TRBJ1-1,NA,15,TGTGCCAGCAGCTTAGGGCAATGGGCGAACACTGAAGCTTTCTTT,CASSLGQWANTEAFF
TRBV2,TRBJ1-5,NA,13,TGTGCCAGCCACAACGTGCGCAATCAGCCCCAGCATTTT,CASHNVRNQPQHF
TRBV29-1,TRBJ1-1,NA,13,TGCAGCGTTGCAACAGTTATGAACACTGAAGCTTTCTTT,CSVATVMNTEAFF
TRBV29-1,TRBJ1-1,NA,13,TGCAGCGTTGAGGGCAGCCAGAACACTGAAGCTTTCTTT,CSVEGSQNTEAFF
TRBV29-1,TRBJ2-1,TRBD1,10,TGCAGCGTTGAATTAGGGGGCGGCGTCTTC,CSVELGGGVF
TRBV24-1,TRBJ2-5,TRBD1,17,TGTGCCACCAGTGATTTGGGGACAGGGCCCCAGGGAGAGACCCAGTACTTC,CATSDLGTGPQGETQYF
TRBV4-2,TRBJ1-2,TRBD1,15,TGTGCCAGCAGCCAAGAGGGGACAGTGGTATTTGGCTACACCTTC,CASSQEGTVVFGYTF
TRBV29-1,TRBJ2-5,TRBD1,13,TGCAGCGCACCGACAGGGAACCAAGAGACCCAGTACTTC,CSAPTGNQETQYF
TRBV27,TRBJ2-7,TRBD1,13,TGTGCCAGCAGTTCCTGGACAGGGTCCGAGCAGTACTTC,CASSSWTGSEQYF
TRBV2,TRBJ2-7,TRBD2,16,TGTGCCAGCAGTGAAGGGCCTAGCGGTGATTACTACGAGCAGTACTTC,CASSEGPSGDYYEQYF
TRBV19,TRBJ2-4,TRBD2,14,TGTGCCAGTAGACCGTCACTAGCGGGAAACATTCAGTACTTC,CASRPSLAGNIQYF
TRBV7-2,TRBJ2-3,TRBD2,16,TGTGCCAGCAGCTTAGTAGGCGGGAGAAGCACAGATACGCAGTATTTT,CASSLVGGRSTDTQYF
TRBV10-3,TRBJ1-5,NA,13,TGTGCCATCGGAGGGGAATACAATCAGCCCCAGCATTTT,CAIGGEYNQPQHF
TRBV27,TRBJ2-1,TRBD2,15,TGTGCCAGCAGTTTCCTAGCGGGAGCACCCCATGAGCAGTTCTTC,CASSFLAGAPHEQFF